This T cell receptor beta chain was sequenced for a study of cytotoxic CD8 clonotypes in ibrutinib-treated CLL. About the research overall: In all, under twelve patients were relapsed/refractory, 15 were treatment-naive and 17 to 18 were IGHV unmutated. Average yields of about 260,000 productive templates and 80,000 to 95,000 productive rearrangements characterized the samples. Study-level findings and limits: Exceeding age-matched healthy donors, baseline clonality also tracked the counts of circulating CD8+ T cells.

As regards this clone: As yet, its antigen is unknown.

Trimming took 4 bases from V and 10 from J; bases not matched to a gene: 9. The CDR3 contains 14 residues. Germline V gives CDR1 SGHRS, CDR2 YFSETQ. Sequencing was performed with immunoSEQ multiplex PCR; in TCRdb, only in-frame clones are kept and a portion is missing. The sample lists approximately 90,000 clones, 60% to 80% occurring once. The authors obtained approximately 2 micrograms of genomic DNA from cryopreserved PBMCs for TCR beta libraries. The TCR sequence derives from a human donor with chronic lymphocytic leukemia. This chain links TRBV5-1 with TRBJ1-4, with 8 bases aligning to TRBD1. Sequenced here: PBMCs, sampled after 24 months of ibrutinib treatment. The CDR3 here is CASSPLAGGSKLFF. Here the CDR3 DNA reads TGCGCCAGCAGCCCCCTGGCAGGGGGCTCAAAACTGTTTTTT.